The T cell receptor beta chain under discussion was sequenced for a study of blood T cell repertoires in COVID-19. Study in general: T cells, B-cell-depleted T cells, or PBMCs supplied cDNA or gDNA.

The germline V gene encodes CDR1 SGDLS and CDR2 YYNGEE. Trimming removed 0 bases from V and 4 bases from J, with 5 bases in between. This CDR3 region has 13 residues. Original handling: Scientists estimated how many nucleated cells there were by amplifying reference gene primers. The method was immunoSEQ multiplex PCR; TCRdb's version includes in-frame clones alone and lacks a portion of them. The V and J calls and clone size come from that table; D and trimming were worked out from the DNA. The sample comprises 150,000 to 200,000 clones, about 79% of which are singletons, and about 26% rests with the top ten.

The chain joins TRBV9 to TRBJ1-3; D is ambiguous. The source of this sequence is an older woman with acute or convalescent COVID-19. The sample consisted of peripheral blood. The CDR3 region has the DNA TGTGCCAGCAGCGTAGACTCGGGAAACACCATATATTTT. Protein sequence: CASSVDSGNTIYF.